This T cell receptor (beta chain) came from a study of blood T cell repertoires in COVID-19. Study information: The United States, Italy and Spain were the sources of the acute and convalescent COVID-19 samples.

The protocol was immunoSEQ multiplex PCR, while the TCRdb copy is restricted to in-frame clones and leaves out a portion. The data hold 220,000 or so clones, with 80% to 85% observed a single time. Germline V gene lookup returns CDR1 SGHRS and CDR2 YFSETQ. The CDR3 totals 14 residues. Trimming stripped 2 bases from V and 8 bases from J, with 14 bases between. Input material: peripheral blood. The clonotype originates from a woman in her twenties or thirties who had recovered from COVID-19. This rearrangement joins TRBV5-1 to TRBJ2-1; no clear D. The CDR3: CASSFPLAADEQFF. The CDR3, as DNA: TGCGCCAGCAGCTTCCCCTTAGCCGCCGATGAGCAGTTCTTC.